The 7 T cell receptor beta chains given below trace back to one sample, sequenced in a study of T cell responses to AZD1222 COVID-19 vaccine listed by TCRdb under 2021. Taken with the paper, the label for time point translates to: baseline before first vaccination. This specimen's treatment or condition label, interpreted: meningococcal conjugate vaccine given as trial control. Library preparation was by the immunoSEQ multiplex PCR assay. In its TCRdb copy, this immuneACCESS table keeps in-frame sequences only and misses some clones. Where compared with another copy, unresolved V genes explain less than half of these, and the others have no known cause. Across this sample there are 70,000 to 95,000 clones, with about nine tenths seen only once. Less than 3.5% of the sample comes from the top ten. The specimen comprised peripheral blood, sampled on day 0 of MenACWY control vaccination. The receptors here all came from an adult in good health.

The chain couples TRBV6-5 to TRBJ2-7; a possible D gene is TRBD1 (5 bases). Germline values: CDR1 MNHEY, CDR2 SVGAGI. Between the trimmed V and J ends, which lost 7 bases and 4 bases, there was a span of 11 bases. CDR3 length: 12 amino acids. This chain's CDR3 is CASMMSGYEQYF. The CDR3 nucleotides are TGTGCCAGCATGATGTCAGGGTACGAGCAGTACTTC.

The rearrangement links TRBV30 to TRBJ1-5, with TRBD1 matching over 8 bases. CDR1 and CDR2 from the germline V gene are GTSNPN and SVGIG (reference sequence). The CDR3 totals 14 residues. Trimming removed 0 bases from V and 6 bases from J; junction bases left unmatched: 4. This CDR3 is CAWSVLGTGQPQHF. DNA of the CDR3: TGTGCCTGGAGTGTACTGGGGACAGGTCAGCCCCAGCATTTT. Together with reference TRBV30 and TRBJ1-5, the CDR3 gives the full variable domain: SQTIHQWPATLVQPVGSPLSLECTVEGTSNPNLYWYRQAAGRGLQLLFYSVGIGQISSEVPQNLSASRPQDRQFILSSKKLLLSDSGFYLCAWSVLGTGQPQHFGDGTRLSIL.

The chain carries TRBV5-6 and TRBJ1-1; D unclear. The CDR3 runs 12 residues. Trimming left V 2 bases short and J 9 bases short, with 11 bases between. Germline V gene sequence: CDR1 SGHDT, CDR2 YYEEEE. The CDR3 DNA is TGTGCCAGCAGCTTTACGGGAAACAAAGCTTTCTTT. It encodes CASSFTGNKAFF.

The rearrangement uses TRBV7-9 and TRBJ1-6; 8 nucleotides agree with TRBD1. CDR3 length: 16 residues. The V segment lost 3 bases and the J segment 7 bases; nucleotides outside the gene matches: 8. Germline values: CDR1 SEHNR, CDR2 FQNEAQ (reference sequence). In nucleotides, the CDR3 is TGTGCCAGCAGCTTGACAGGGGAGGGGCACAATTCACCCCTCCACTTT. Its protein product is CASSLTGEGHNSPLHF.

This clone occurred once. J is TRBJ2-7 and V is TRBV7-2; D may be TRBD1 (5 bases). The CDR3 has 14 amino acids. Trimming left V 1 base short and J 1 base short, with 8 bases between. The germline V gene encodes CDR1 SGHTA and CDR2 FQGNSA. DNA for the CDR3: TGTGCCAGCAGCTTAGGGACAAAATCCTACGAGCAGTACTTC. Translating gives CASSLGTKSYEQYF.

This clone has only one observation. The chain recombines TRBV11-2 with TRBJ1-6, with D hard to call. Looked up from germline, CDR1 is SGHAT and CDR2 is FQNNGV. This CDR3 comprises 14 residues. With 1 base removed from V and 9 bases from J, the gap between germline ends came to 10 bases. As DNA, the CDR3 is TGTGCCAGCAGCTTAGTTCAGAGCGGTTCACCCCTCCACTTT. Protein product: CASSLVQSGSPLHF. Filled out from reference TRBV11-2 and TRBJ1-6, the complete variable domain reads EAGVAQSPRYKIIEKRQSVAFWCNPISGHATLYWYQQILGQGPKLLIQFQNNGVVDDSQLPKDRFSAERLKGVDSTLKIQPAKLEDSAVYLCASSLVQSGSPLHFGNGTRLTVT.

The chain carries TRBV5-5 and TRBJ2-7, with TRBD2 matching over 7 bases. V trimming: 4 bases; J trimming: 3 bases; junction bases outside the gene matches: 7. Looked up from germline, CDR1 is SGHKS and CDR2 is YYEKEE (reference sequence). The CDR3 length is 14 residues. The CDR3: CASSQTSSIYEQYF. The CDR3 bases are TGTGCCAGCAGCCAGACTAGCTCTATCTACGAGCAGTACTTC.